This T cell receptor (beta chain) stems from a study of T cells after yellow fever vaccination. TCRdb re-derived calls from the 5' RACE reads in MiXCR, one entry per CDR3 protein. The sample has 110,000 to 150,000 distinct CDR3 sequences; 6.6% are singletons. Germline V gene data show CDR1 as SGHTA and CDR2 as FQGNSA. This CDR3 contains 17 residues. The V and J ends lost 2 bases and 0 bases, in that order; junction bases with no gene match: 6. This clonotype was counted many times. The chain uses TRBV7-2 and TRBJ2-2, with TRBD1 matching over 7 bases. The source material was CD4+ T cells sorted from PBMCs, sampled 10 days after the yellow fever booster vaccination. This TCR came from a man aged 25-40 years who received the YFV17D yellow fever vaccine. CDR3: CASSLFYGTANTGELFF. The CDR3 coding sequence is TGTGCCAGCAGCTTATTTTATGGGACAGCGAACACCGGGGAGCTGTTTTTT.